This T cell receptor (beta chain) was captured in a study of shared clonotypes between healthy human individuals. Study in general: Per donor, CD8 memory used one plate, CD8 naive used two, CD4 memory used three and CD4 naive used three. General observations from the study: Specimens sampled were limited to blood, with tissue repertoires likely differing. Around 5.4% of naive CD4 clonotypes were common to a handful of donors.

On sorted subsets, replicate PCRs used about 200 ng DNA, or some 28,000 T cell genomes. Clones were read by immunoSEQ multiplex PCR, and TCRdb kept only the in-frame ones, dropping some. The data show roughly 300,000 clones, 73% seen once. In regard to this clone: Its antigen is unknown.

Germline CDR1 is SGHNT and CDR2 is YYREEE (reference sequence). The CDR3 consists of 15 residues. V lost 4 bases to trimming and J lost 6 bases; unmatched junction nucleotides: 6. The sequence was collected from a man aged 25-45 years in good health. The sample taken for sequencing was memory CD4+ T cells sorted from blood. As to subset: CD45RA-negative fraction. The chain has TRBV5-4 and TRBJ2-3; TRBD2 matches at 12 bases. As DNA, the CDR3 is TGTGCCAGCAGCCAGGGACTAGCGGGTTACGATACGCAGTATTTT. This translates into CASSQGLAGYDTQYF.